The rows below give T cell receptor beta chains drawn from one sample of a study of Ad26.COV2.S vaccination and SARS-CoV-2 variants. The data were produced by immunoSEQ multiplex PCR, yet TCRdb's version contains in-frame clones alone and is incomplete. The sample lists approximately 300,000 clones, about 86% occurring once. The sample was peripheral blood, taken in a trial of Ad26.COV2.S vaccine versus placebo. These receptors were taken from a person aged 18-60 years who received the Ad26.COV2.S COVID-19 vaccine or a placebo. Both conserved end residues are part of each CDR3. The order of the fields is V gene, clone size, D gene, J gene, CDR3 protein, CDR3 DNA. A D gene is named only where the DNA matches it firmly. Expanded clones get a size class; other rows say once, few or many, or leave the size out.

TRBV9	.	.	TRBJ2-3	CASSVGADGRTDTQYF	TGTGCCAGCAGCGTAGGGGCCGACGGGCGAACAGATACGCAGTATTTT
TRBV3-1/TRBV3-2	.	TRBD2	TRBJ2-3	CASSQDWRLAGGTDTQYF	TGTGCCAGCAGCCAAGATTGGAGACTAGCGGGGGGCACAGATACGCAGTATTTT
TRBV6-2/TRBV6-3	once	.	TRBJ1-1	CASSPRETGNTEAFF	TGTGCCAGCAGTCCACGGGAAACGGGGAACACTGAAGCTTTCTTT
TRBV5-1	.	.	TRBJ2-5	CASTYQETQYF	TGCGCCAGCACGTACCAAGAGACCCAGTACTTC
TRBV13	.	.	TRBJ1-1	CASSFDSLSLEAFF	TGTGCCAGCAGCTTCGACAGTTTAAGCCTTGAAGCTTTCTTT
TRBV20-1	.	.	TRBJ1-1	CSASPRGKGNTEAFF	TGCAGTGCTAGTCCGAGGGGTAAGGGGAACACTGAAGCTTTCTTT
TRBV5-8	.	.	TRBJ1-1	CASSPTRSTEAFF	TGTGCCAGCAGCCCAACGCGCAGCACTGAAGCTTTCTTT
TRBV7-9	.	.	TRBJ1-4	CASSRGDAEKLFF	TGTGCCAGCAGCCGGGGGGACGCCGAAAAACTGTTTTTT
TRBV7-2	.	.	TRBJ1-5	CASSRSLGVPGGNQPQHF	TGTGCCAGCAGCCGCTCTCTAGGGGTACCTGGGGGCAATCAGCCCCAGCATTTT
TRBV30	.	.	TRBJ1-6	CAWSTVKYNSPLHF	TGTGCCTGGAGCACAGTCAAATATAATTCACCCCTCCACTTT
TRBV4-1	.	.	TRBJ1-5	CASSQKQLINQPQHF	TGCGCCAGCAGCCAGAAACAGTTAATTAATCAGCCCCAGCATTTT
TRBV13	.	.	TRBJ2-1	CASSVGRYNEQFF	TGTGCCAGCAGCGTGGGACGCTACAATGAGCAGTTCTTC
TRBV7-2	.	.	TRBJ2-3	CASSPFLRDTQYF	TGTGCCAGCAGCCCCTTTCTTAGAGATACGCAGTATTTT
TRBV6-6	.	.	TRBJ1-1	CASSYPGRGWDTEAFF	TGTGCCAGCAGTTACCCGGGGAGGGGGTGGGACACTGAAGCTTTCTTT
TRBV7-2	.	TRBD1	TRBJ1-1	CASSLRQGVAFF	TGTGCCAGCAGTTTAAGACAGGGGGTGGCTTTCTTT
TRBV20-1	.	.	TRBJ2-1	CSASRNNEQFF	TGCAGTGCTAGCCGTAACAATGAGCAGTTCTTC
TRBV5-6	once	.	TRBJ2-6	CASSFKIAGANVLTF	TGTGCCAGCAGCTTCAAGATAGCTGGGGCCAACGTCCTGACTTTC
TRBV11-3	.	TRBD1	TRBJ1-1	CASSFSGGNTEAFF	TGTGCCAGCAGCTTCTCAGGGGGAAACACTGAAGCTTTCTTT
TRBV30	.	TRBD1	TRBJ1-2	CAWSWTGVVGGYGYTF	TGTGCCTGGAGCTGGACAGGGGTGGTGGGAGGCTATGGCTACACCTTC
TRBV10-2	.	TRBD2	TRBJ2-1	CASSRQRGLDSEQFF	TGCGCCAGCAGCCGCCAGCGGGGGCTTGATAGTGAGCAGTTCTTC
TRBV7-2	.	TRBD2	TRBJ2-2	CASSLVAGGPVGELFF	TGTGCCAGCAGCCTCGTAGCGGGGGGGCCGGTCGGGGAGCTGTTTTTT
TRBV30	.	.	TRBJ1-2	CAQNFRANYGYTF	TGTGCCCAAAATTTCAGGGCTAACTATGGCTACACCTTC
TRBV6-5	.	.	TRBJ2-5	CASSPTGYQETQYF	TGTGCCAGCAGTCCAACAGGGTACCAAGAGACCCAGTACTTC
TRBV10-3	.	TRBD1	TRBJ2-7	CAISGQGEGYEQYF	TGTGCCATCAGTGGACAGGGGGAGGGTTACGAGCAGTACTTC
TRBV27	.	.	TRBJ2-2	CASSQQGATGELFF	TGTGCCAGCAGCCAACAGGGCGCCACCGGGGAGCTGTTTTTT
TRBV29-1	.	.	TRBJ1-5	CSVGGGGGNQPQHF	TGCAGCGTCGGAGGAGGGGGTGGCAATCAGCCCCAGCATTTT
TRBV11-2	.	.	TRBJ1-3	CASSLDRGNSGNTIYF	TGTGCCAGCAGCTTAGATCGCGGCAACTCTGGAAACACCATATATTTT
TRBV6-1	.	.	TRBJ2-5	CASSVSTLVRGARETQYF	TGTGCCAGCAGTGTTTCGACCTTAGTGAGGGGGGCACGGGAGACCCAGTACTTC
TRBV19	.	.	TRBJ1-6	CATSETGLYNSPLHF	TGTGCCACCTCAGAGACGGGACTTTATAATTCACCCCTCCACTTT
TRBV24-1	once	TRBD1	TRBJ1-5	CATSEEQGLSNQPQHF	TGTGCCACCAGTGAAGAACAGGGGCTTAGCAATCAGCCCCAGCATTTT
TRBV6-5	.	.	TRBJ2-7	CASTEGGRGAYEQYF	TGTGCCAGCACAGAAGGAGGAAGGGGTGCCTACGAGCAGTACTTC
TRBV13	few	.	TRBJ1-5	CASSLRSGLSQPQHF	TGTGCCAGCAGCCTAAGATCGGGACTAAGTCAGCCCCAGCATTTT
TRBV14	once	.	TRBJ1-1	CASSQDLNTEAFF	TGTGCCAGCAGCCAAGATCTGAACACTGAAGCTTTCTTT
TRBV14	.	.	TRBJ2-2	CASSQARVGGTGELFF	TGTGCCAGCAGCCAAGCCAGGGTCGGGGGAACCGGGGAGCTGTTTTTT
TRBV5-8	.	.	TRBJ1-3	CASSFGSGNTIYF	TGTGCCAGCAGCTTTGGATCTGGAAACACCATATATTTT
TRBV30	.	.	TRBJ1-2	CACYFYRGYTF	TGTGCCTGTTACTTCTATCGTGGCTACACCTTC
TRBV12-5	.	TRBD1	TRBJ1-3	CASVQGGFGNTIYF	TGTGCTAGTGTCCAAGGGGGCTTTGGAAACACCATATATTTT
TRBV7-2	few	TRBD1	TRBJ1-1	CASRRQGWGTEAFF	TGTGCCAGCAGGCGACAGGGTTGGGGCACTGAAGCTTTCTTT
TRBV3-1/TRBV3-2	.	.	TRBJ1-1	CASSQEWGLEANTEAFF	TGTGCCAGCAGCCAAGAGTGGGGGCTAGAGGCAAACACTGAAGCTTTCTTT
TRBV6-5	once	.	TRBJ1-4	CASKSGPGEKLFF	TGTGCCAGCAAATCCGGGCCTGGGGAAAAACTGTTTTTT
TRBV18	.	TRBD1	TRBJ1-3	CASSLTSDRHPGNTIYF	TGTGCCAGCTCACTAACTTCGGACAGGCATCCTGGAAACACCATATATTTT
TRBV30	once	.	TRBJ1-6	CAWQSGDYNSPLHF	TGTGCCTGGCAATCGGGAGACTATAATTCACCCCTCCACTTT
TRBV20-1	.	.	TRBJ2-5	CSASGPLQETQYF	TGCAGTGCTAGTGGGCCTCTACAAGAGACCCAGTACTTC
TRBV7-9	.	.	TRBJ2-7	CASSKDRDTKKQYF	TGTGCCAGCAGCAAAGATAGGGACACCAAGAAACAGTACTTC
TRBV5-1	.	TRBD1	TRBJ2-7	CASSLGLDREGEQYF	TGCGCCAGCAGCTTGGGGTTGGACAGGGAAGGAGAGCAGTACTTC
TRBV13	.	.	TRBJ2-3	CASSPGVRDGGTDTQYF	TGTGCCAGCAGCCCCGGAGTCAGGGATGGGGGCACAGATACGCAGTATTTT
TRBV3-1/TRBV3-2	.	TRBD1	TRBJ1-2	CASSHSQGFGLLGYTF	TGTGCCAGCAGCCACTCACAGGGGTTCGGTCTCCTGGGCTACACCTTC
TRBV7-2	.	.	TRBJ1-4	CASSLVTGEKLFF	TGTGCCAGCAGCTTAGTAACCGGGGAAAAACTGTTTTTT
TRBV3-1/TRBV3-2	.	TRBD2	TRBJ2-1	CASSQATSGGVDEQFF	TGTGCCAGCAGCCAGGCAACTAGCGGGGGGGTTGATGAGCAGTTCTTC
TRBV7-2	.	.	TRBJ1-5	CASRTDSSNQPQHF	TGTGCCAGCAGAACTGACAGTAGCAATCAGCCCCAGCATTTT
TRBV19	.	.	TRBJ2-4	CASSDQGRDNIQYF	TGTGCCAGTAGTGATCAGGGAAGAGACAACATTCAGTACTTC
TRBV7-9	.	.	TRBJ2-3	CASSRSDTDTQYF	TGTGCCAGCAGCCGATCCGACACAGATACGCAGTATTTT
TRBV6-2/TRBV6-3	.	.	TRBJ1-5	CASSSGLSGSQPQHF	TGTGCCAGCAGTTCGGGACTGTCCGGGAGTCAGCCCCAGCATTTT
TRBV7-9	.	.	TRBJ1-5	CASSSQRDSNQPQHF	TGTGCCAGCAGCTCTCAGAGGGACAGCAATCAGCCCCAGCATTTT
TRBV5-4	.	.	TRBJ1-1	CASSLAQTGNTEAFF	TGTGCCAGCAGCTTGGCCCAAACAGGGAACACTGAAGCTTTCTTT